There are many counts of the clone carrying this T cell receptor (beta chain). Template material for amplifying TCR beta CDR3 regions consisted of RNA transcripts. First-round RT-PCR with HTBI primers amplified the TCR CDR3 region. Via MiXCR, TCRdb re-called the multiplex PCR reads, giving one row per CDR3 protein. The sample has 640,000 or so distinct CDR3 sequences; around 14% are singletons. This CDR3 is built from 17 residues. The germline CDR1 and CDR2 sequences are MDHEN and SYDVKM. V shed 5 bases and J 5 bases; nucleotides not matched to a gene: 12. This entry belongs to a study of T cells in Graves' hyperthyroidism and ophthalmopathy.

The source is a woman younger than 35 with Graves' ophthalmopathy. The sample was blood. This rearrangement joins TRBV28 to TRBJ2-2; 9 bases are shared with TRBD1. The CDR3 sequence: CASSPWTGAPLTGELFF. The DNA for the CDR3 is TGTGCCAGCAGTCCATGGACAGGGGCCCCTTTGACCGGGGAGCTGTTTTTT. The entire variable domain, with the rest obtained from reference TRBV28 and TRBJ2-2, is as follows: DVKVTQSSRYLVKRTGEKVFLECVQDMDHENMFWYRQDPGLGLRLIYFSYDVKMKEKGDIPEGYSVSREKKERFSLILESASTNQTSMYLCASSPWTGAPLTGELFFGEGSRLTVL.